Listed here is a single T cell receptor (beta chain). What it recognizes is unknown. A read error may account for a junction end that differs from germline. This entry is derived from a study of T cell responses to AZD1222 COVID-19 vaccine. Germline V lookup: CDR1 LNHDA, CDR2 SQIVND (reference sequence). The CDR3 totals 13 residues. TCRdb's copy holds only in-frame clones and misses some; the assay was immunoSEQ multiplex PCR. The data contain over 150,000 clones, over 85% of them singletons. Findings and limits, study-wide: Once two AZD1222 doses were given, Spike-specific TCR breadth and depth went up.

The rearrangement uses TRBV19 and TRBJ1-3; no clear D gene. The clonotype originates from an adult in good health. The material was peripheral blood, obtained on day 0 of AZD1222 vaccination. The CDR3 sequence: CASSFQPGTTIYF. CDR3 DNA sequence: TGTGCCAGTAGTTTCCAACCGGGAACCACCATATATTTT.